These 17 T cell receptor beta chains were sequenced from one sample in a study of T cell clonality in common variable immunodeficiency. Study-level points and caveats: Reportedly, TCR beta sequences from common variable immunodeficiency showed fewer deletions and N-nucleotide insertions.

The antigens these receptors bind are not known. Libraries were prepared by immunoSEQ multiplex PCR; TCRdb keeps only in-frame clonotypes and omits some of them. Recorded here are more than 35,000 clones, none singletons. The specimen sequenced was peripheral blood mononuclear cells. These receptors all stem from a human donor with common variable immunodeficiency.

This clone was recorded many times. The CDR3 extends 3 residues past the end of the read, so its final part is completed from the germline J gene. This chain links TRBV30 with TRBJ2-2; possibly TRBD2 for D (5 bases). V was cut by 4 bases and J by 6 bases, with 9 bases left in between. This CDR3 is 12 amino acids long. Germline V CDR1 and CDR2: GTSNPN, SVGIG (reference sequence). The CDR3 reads CAWTGYAGELFF. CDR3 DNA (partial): TGTGCCTGGACGGGGTACGCCGGGGAG.

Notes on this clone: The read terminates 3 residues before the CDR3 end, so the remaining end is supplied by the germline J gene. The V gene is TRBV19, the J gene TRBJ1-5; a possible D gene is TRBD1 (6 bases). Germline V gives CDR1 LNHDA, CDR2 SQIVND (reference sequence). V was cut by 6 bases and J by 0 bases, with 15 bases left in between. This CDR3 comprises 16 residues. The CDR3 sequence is CASSFEGGGSNQPQHF. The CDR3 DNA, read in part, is TGTGCCAGTAGCTTTGAAGGGGGTGGTAGCAATCAGCCC.

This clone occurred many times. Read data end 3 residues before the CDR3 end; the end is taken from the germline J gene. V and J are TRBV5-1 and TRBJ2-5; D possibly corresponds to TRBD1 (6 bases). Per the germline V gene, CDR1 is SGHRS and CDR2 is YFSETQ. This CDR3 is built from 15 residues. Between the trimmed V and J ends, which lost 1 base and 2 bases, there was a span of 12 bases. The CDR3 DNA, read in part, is TGCGCCAGCAGCTTGAGGGACAACCCTCAAGAGACC. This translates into CASSLRDNPQET. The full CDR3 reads CASSLRDNPQETQYF.

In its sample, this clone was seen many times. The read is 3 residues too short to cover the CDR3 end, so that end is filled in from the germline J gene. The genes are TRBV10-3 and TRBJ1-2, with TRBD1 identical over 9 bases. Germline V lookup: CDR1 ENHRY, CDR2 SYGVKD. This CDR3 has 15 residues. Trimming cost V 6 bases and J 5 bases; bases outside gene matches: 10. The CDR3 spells CAISGGTGPPYGYTF. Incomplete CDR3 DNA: TGTGCCATCAGCGGTGGGACAGGGCCGCCTTATGGC.

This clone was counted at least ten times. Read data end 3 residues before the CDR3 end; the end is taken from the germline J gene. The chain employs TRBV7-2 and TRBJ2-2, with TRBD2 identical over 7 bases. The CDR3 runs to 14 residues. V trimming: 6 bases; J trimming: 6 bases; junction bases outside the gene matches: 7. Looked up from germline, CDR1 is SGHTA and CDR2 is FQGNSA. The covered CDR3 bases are TGTGCCAGCAGGCAGGGAGGGCAACCCGGGGAG. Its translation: CASRQGGQPGE. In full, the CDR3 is CASRQGGQPGELFF.

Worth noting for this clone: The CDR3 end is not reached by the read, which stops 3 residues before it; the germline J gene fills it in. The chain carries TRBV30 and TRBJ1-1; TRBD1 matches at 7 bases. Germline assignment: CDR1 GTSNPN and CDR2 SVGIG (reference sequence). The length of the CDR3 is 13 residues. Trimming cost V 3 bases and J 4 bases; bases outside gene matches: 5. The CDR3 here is CAWSRGMSTEAFF. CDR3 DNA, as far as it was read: TGTGCCTGGAGCAGGGGGATGAGCACTGAA. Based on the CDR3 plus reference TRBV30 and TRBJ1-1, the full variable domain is SQTIHQWPATLVQPVGSPLSLECTVEGTSNPNLYWYRQAAGRGLQLLFYSVGIGQISSEVPQNLSASRPQDRQFILSSKKLLLSDSGFYLCAWSRGMSTEAFFGQGTRLTVV.

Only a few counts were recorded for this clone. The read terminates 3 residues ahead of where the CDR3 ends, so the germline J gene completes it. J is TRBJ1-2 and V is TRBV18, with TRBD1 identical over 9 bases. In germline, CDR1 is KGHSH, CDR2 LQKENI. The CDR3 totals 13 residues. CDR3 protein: CASSDRGIGGYTF. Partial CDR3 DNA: TGTGCCAGCTCAGACAGGGGGATCGGAGGC.

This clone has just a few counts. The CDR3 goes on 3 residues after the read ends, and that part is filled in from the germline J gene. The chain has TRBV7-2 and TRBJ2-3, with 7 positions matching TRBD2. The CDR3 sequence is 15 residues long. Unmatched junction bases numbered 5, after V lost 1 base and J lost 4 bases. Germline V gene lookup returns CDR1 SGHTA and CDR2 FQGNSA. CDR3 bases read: TGTGCCAGCAGCTTAGGCGGGAGCGGGGCAGATACG. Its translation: CASSLGGSGADT. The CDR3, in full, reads CASSLGGSGADTQYF.

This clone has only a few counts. Here the CDR3 reads CASSLASGNQPQHF. CDR3 bases read: TGTGCCAGCAGCTTAGCCTCGGGTAATCAGCCC. The V and J genes are TRBV7-9 and TRBJ1-5; D not certain. The read stops 3 residues short of the end of the CDR3; the missing end is completed from the germline J gene. The V end lost 0 bases, the J end lost 4 bases, and 7 bases lay between the germline ends. Germline values: CDR1 SEHNR, CDR2 FQNEAQ (reference sequence). The CDR3 loop spans 14 amino acids.

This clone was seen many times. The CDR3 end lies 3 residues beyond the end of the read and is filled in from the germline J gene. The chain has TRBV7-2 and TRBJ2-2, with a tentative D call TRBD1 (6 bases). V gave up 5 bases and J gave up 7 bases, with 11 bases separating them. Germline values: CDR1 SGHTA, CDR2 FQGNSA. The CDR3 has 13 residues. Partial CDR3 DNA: TGTGCCAGCAGCGTAGGACAGCTCGGGGAG. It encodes CASSVGQLGE. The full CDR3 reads CASSVGQLGELFF.

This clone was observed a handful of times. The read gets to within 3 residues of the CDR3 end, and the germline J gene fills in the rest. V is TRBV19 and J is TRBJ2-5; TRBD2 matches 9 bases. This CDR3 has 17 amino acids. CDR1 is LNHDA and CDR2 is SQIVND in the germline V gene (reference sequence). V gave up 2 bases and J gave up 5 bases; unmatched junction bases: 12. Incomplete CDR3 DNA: TGTGCCAGTAGTATACTAAGCGGGGGGCTCTCGTTGGAGACC. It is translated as CASSILSGGLSLET. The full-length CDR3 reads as CASSILSGGLSLETQYF.

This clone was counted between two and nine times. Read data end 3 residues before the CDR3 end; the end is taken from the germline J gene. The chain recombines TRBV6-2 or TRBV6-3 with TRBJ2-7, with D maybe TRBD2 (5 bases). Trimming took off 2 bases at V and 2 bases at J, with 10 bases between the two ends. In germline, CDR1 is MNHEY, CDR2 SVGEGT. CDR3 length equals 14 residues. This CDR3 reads CASSYAGGPYEQYF. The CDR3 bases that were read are TGTGCCAGCAGTTACGCTGGCGGGCCCTACGAG.

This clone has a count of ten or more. CDR3 DNA, as far as it was read: TGTGCCTGGAGGCGGGGGAGGAGAACCGGGGAG. The encoded protein is CAWRRGRRTGE. The full CDR3 is CAWRRGRRTGELFF. This chain connects TRBV30 to TRBJ2-2; 7 bases are shared with TRBD2. The DNA ends 3 residues before the CDR3 does, and the rest of the CDR3 is filled in from the germline J gene. With V trimmed by 3 bases and J by 5 bases, 6 bases remained unmatched. The CDR3 covers 14 residues. Per germline, CDR1 GTSNPN and CDR2 SVGIG (reference sequence).

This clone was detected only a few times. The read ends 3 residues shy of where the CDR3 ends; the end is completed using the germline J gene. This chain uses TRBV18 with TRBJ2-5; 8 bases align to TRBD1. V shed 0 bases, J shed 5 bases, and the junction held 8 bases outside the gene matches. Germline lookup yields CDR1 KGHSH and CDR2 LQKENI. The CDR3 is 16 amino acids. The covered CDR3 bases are TGTGCCAGCTCACCACCGTGGAATCGACAGGGGGAGACC. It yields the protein CASSPPWNRQGET. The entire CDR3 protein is CASSPPWNRQGETQYF.

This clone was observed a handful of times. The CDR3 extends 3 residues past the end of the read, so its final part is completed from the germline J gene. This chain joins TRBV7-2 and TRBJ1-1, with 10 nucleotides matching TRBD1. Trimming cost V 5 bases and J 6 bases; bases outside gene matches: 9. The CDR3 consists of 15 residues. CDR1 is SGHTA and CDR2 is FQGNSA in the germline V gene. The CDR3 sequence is CASSPTWDRGAEAFF. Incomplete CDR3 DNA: TGTGCCAGCAGCCCTACTTGGGACAGGGGAGCTGAA.

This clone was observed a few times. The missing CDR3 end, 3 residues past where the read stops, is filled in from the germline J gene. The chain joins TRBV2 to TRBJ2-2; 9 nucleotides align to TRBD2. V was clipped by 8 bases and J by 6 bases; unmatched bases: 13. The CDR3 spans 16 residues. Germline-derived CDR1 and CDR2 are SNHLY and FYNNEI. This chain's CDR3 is CASSASGINLAGELFF. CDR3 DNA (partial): TGTGCCAGCTCGGCTAGCGGGATAAATCTCGCCGGGGAG.

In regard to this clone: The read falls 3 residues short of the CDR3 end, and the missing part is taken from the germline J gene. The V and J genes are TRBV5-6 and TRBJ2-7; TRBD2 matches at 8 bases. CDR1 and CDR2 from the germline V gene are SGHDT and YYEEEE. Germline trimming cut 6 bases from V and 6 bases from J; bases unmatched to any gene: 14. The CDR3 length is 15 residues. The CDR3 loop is CASIPKREPAGEQYF. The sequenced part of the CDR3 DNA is TGTGCCAGCATACCTAAGCGGGAGCCGGCGGGCGAG.